This T cell receptor beta chain was identified in a study of tumor and adjacent non-tumor tissue in lung cancer. About the research overall: Patients comprised eleven to twelve adenocarcinoma, 2 squamous cell carcinoma and 1 small cell lung cancer.

RNA was extracted from bulk tissue without any cell sorting. Study observations and caveats: Compared with tumor, normal lung showed significantly lower TCR diversity. Tumor repertoires had a smaller top 100 clone share than normal lung.

A modified ARM-PCR protocol with three rounds of nested PCR amplified TCRbeta. Using its own MiXCR run on the multiplex PCR reads, TCRdb lists one record per CDR3 protein. The table lists about 80,000 distinct CDR3 sequences, roughly two thirds of them singletons. As for this clonotype: Its antigen is undetermined.

Sequencing was carried out using lung tumor tissue. This sequence was found in a woman aged 40 to 50 with non-small cell lung cancer.

CDR3 sequence reads: CASSLRVQPTGDNEQFF. The DNA for the CDR3 is TGTGCCAGCAGCTTAAGGGTCCAGCCTACAGGAGACAATGAGCAGTTCTTC. This chain joins TRBV11-1 and TRBJ2-1; a possible D gene is TRBD1 (5 bases). V lost 2 bases to trimming and J lost 5 bases, with 19 bases between them. Germline values: CDR1 SGHAT, CDR2 FQDESV (reference sequence). The CDR3 loop spans 17 amino acids.